This T cell receptor (beta chain) was captured by sequencing in a study of shared clonotypes between healthy human individuals (dated by TCRdb to 2019 to 2021). Some background on the complete study: The cohort comprised two women and a few men aged 18 to 49 years. To increase sequencing depth and limit assay-specific biases, different laboratories used diverse techniques to prepare libraries and sequence TCR repertoires. To estimate repertoire size and how much clonotypes are shared between individuals, the study performed deep sequencing of blood TCR repertoires from roughly five healthy adults. Per donor, three plates each were used for CD4 naive and CD4 memory, two for CD8 naive, and one for CD8 memory. Leukapheresis yielded between about 0.94 and 9.5 billion PBMCs per donor.

V and J are truncated by 7 bases and 2 bases respectively, leaving an intervening sequence of 17 bases. From a lookup of the germline V gene (reference sequence), CDR1 and CDR2 are MNHEY and SMNVEV. The CDR3 spans 15 residues, from the cysteine through the phenylalanine. The kept DNA is CDR3 alone, 45 bases in frame from the first base. The donors were healthy, HIV-negative adults with no recently reported acute infections or vaccinations. Every donor was a Caucasian adult living in Nashville, Tennessee, USA. Magnetic negative selection was used to enrich CD4+ T cells, after which naive cells were positively selected on CD45RA and the negative fraction became the memory subset. After blood collection by leukapheresis, PBMCs were isolated using Ficoll-Histopaque density gradient centrifugation and then cryopreserved in the vapor phase of liquid nitrogen. Analytical flow cytometry was used to check the purity and quantity of each magnetically sorted T cell population. From each sorted fraction, genomic DNA was isolated and quantified by UV absorbance on a Nanodrop 2000c.

On this clone itself: Its antigen is unknown. One base away there is no much larger clone; base qualities are not given.

General conclusions and limits of the study: Even with the large sequencing depth, rarefaction of the sorted-subset datasets indicated that sequencing was incomplete. Sampling was restricted to blood, and TCR repertoires in tissues likely differ from the TCR repertoires found in blood. Across a handful of donors, approximately 4.6% of naive CD4, approximately 3.5% of naive CD8, about 2.3% of memory CD4, and about 0.44% of memory CD8 clonotypes were shared. Based on pairwise subsampling, the degree of clonotype sharing among donors was expected to be affected by sequencing depth. Because the study included a small number of donors, the genetic and exposure-history diversity represented was limited. Clonotypes shared by all four sorted-subset donors showed higher generation probabilities than non-shared clonotypes. Larger estimated clonotype richness was generally found for naive subsets than for memory subsets.

TCR CDR3 regions were amplified from genomic DNA by multiplex PCR using the deep immunoSEQ assay. Extracted genomic DNA from each cell subset was spread evenly across all wells of several immunoSEQ 96-well plates, with each plate serving as a replicate. For sorted subsets, each replicate PCR was loaded with approximately 0.2 ug genomic DNA, equivalent to 30,000 or so T cell genomes. The purified libraries were quantified using a Qubit 3.0 fluorometer, sized with a Bioanalyzer 2100, and then quantified again using the KAPA Library Quantification kit. Every immunoSEQ 96-well plate was sequenced on a dedicated single-read 150-cycle Illumina NextSeq 550 flow cell. Concerning the study's data processing: Because the immunoSEQ output held only junctional sequences and lacked quality scores, the filtering could not match the filtering applied to full-length reads. Sequences were annotated with PyIR, a Python wrapper for IgBLAST v1.9, using IMGT germline references to assign V/J genes and CDR3. Any read was removed if the V/J assignment was weak (E-value above 1e-6), the CDR3 was missing, or the read contained stop codons, out-of-frame junctions, or ambiguous translated residues. V3J clonotypes were defined as sequences sharing the same inferred V gene, J gene, and CDR3 amino acid sequence. To compute the percentage overlap between repertoires, the number of shared unique clonotypes was divided by the size of the smaller repertoire. Repertoire richness was assessed with RTK rarefaction, the Chao1 estimator, and Recon v2.1 estimates of unobserved clonotypes. Generation probabilities were computed with OLGA for all TCRbeta clonotypes obtained by the gDNA method from several donors. The source is immuneACCESS, and TCRdb retained only in-frame sequences with V and J called. Part of the clones is not carried over; for the studies checked, unresolved V genes explain less than half of this, and the remainder is unexplained. Clone size and V and J calls were adopted from that table, with D and trimming inferred from the DNA. In all, the sample holds around 330,000 clones, and 74% of those were seen once. Under 13% of the sample is held by the ten biggest clonotypes.

Rearrangement joined TRBV27 to TRBJ1-2; TRBD1 is possibly the D segment (5 matching bases). The specimen sequenced was memory CD4+ T cells sorted from blood. Interpreted using the paper, the cell subset or site label stands for: CD45RA-negative fraction. This sequence was found in a man younger than 40 in good health. DNA sequence: TGTGCCAGCAACGCCTTGGGGGGTCCCAACTATGGCTACACCTTC. The translation is CASNALGGPNYGYTF.